These T cell receptor beta chains were read from a single sample in a study of cytomegalovirus exposure and HLA in healthy donors. Measured with immunoSEQ multiplex PCR; TCRdb has only the in-frame clones, and not every one. The sample lists some 100,000 clones, around 85% occurring once. Sequenced sample: PBMCs. The receptors derive from a man aged 25-45 years in good health and CMV-seronegative. CDR3s include the opening cysteine and the closing phenylalanine or tryptophan. D genes are given only for firm matches. A clone size is listed for some rows: how often the clone was seen (once, few, many), or a class if it is expanded.

d_gene: TRBD2
abundance: .
v_gene: TRBV7-9
j_gene: TRBJ2-1
CDR3aa: CASSLTSGRYNEQFF
CDR3nt: TGTGCCAGCAGCCTGACTAGCGGGAGGTACAATGAGCAGTTCTTC

d_gene: TRBD1
abundance: .
v_gene: TRBV5-8
j_gene: TRBJ2-7
CDR3aa: CASRLGTGVPHEQYF
CDR3nt: TGTGCCAGCAGGTTAGGGACAGGGGTTCCCCACGAGCAGTACTTC

d_gene: .
abundance: once
v_gene: TRBV28
j_gene: TRBJ1-5
CDR3aa: CASSLPGLKRPQPQHF
CDR3nt: TGTGCCAGCAGTTTACCTGGACTGAAAAGGCCTCAGCCCCAGCATTTT

d_gene: .
abundance: .
v_gene: TRBV2
j_gene: TRBJ1-5
CDR3aa: CASRAGQSVNQPQHF
CDR3nt: TGTGCCAGCAGAGCAGGACAGAGCGTGAATCAGCCCCAGCATTTT

d_gene: .
abundance: .
v_gene: TRBV25-1
j_gene: TRBJ1-1
CDR3aa: CASSEQAGHPFTPEAFF
CDR3nt: TGTGCCAGCAGTGAACAAGCCGGTCACCCCTTTACCCCTGAAGCTTTCTTT

d_gene: .
abundance: .
v_gene: TRBV27
j_gene: TRBJ2-1
CDR3aa: CASSLSLGRSYNEQFF
CDR3nt: TGTGCCAGCAGTTTATCATTGGGCCGCTCCTACAATGAGCAGTTCTTC

d_gene: TRBD1
abundance: .
v_gene: TRBV5-4
j_gene: TRBJ2-5
CDR3aa: CASSLVTPGQGCQKETQYF
CDR3nt: TGTGCCAGCAGCTTGGTTACACCGGGACAGGGATGTCAAAAAGAGACCCAGTACTTC

d_gene: TRBD2
abundance: few
v_gene: TRBV7-9
j_gene: TRBJ2-6
CDR3aa: CASSLDYGGGLAGANVLTF
CDR3nt: TGTGCCAGCAGCTTAGACTACGGCGGGGGGCTTGCTGGGGCCAACGTCCTGACTTTC

d_gene: TRBD2
abundance: .
v_gene: TRBV4-3
j_gene: TRBJ2-7
CDR3aa: CASSQEGGSYEQYF
CDR3nt: TGCGCCAGCAGCCAAGAGGGGGGGAGCTACGAGCAGTACTTC

d_gene: .
abundance: .
v_gene: TRBV15
j_gene: TRBJ1-5
CDR3aa: CATSFDSGEGQPQHF
CDR3nt: TGTGCCACCAGCTTCGATTCGGGCGAGGGTCAGCCCCAGCATTTT

d_gene: TRBD1
abundance: .
v_gene: TRBV4-1
j_gene: TRBJ2-1
CDR3aa: CASRPYTGTGGSDEQFF
CDR3nt: TGCGCCAGCAGACCATATACCGGGACAGGGGGCAGCGATGAGCAGTTCTTC

d_gene: .
abundance: .
v_gene: TRBV2
j_gene: TRBJ2-1
CDR3aa: CASSVLSSYNEQFF
CDR3nt: TGTGCCAGCAGTGTTCTAAGCTCCTACAATGAGCAGTTCTTC

d_gene: TRBD2
abundance: .
v_gene: TRBV7-2
j_gene: TRBJ2-7
CDR3aa: CASSLRTSAYEQYF
CDR3nt: TGTGCCAGCAGCCTCCGGACTAGCGCCTACGAGCAGTACTTC

d_gene: .
abundance: .
v_gene: TRBV28
j_gene: TRBJ2-2
CDR3aa: CASSSAGRRTGELFF
CDR3nt: TGTGCCAGCAGCTCCGCAGGGAGGAGGACCGGGGAGCTGTTTTTT

d_gene: .
abundance: .
v_gene: TRBV6-5
j_gene: TRBJ2-7
CDR3aa: CASSYRQGYRYEQYF
CDR3nt: TGTGCCAGCAGTTACCGGCAGGGGTATCGATACGAGCAGTACTTC

d_gene: .
abundance: .
v_gene: TRBV30
j_gene: TRBJ1-2
CDR3aa: CASTLGQGRGPADGYTF
CDR3nt: TGTGCCTCGACCCTCGGGCAGGGCAGAGGCCCCGCGGATGGCTACACCTTC

d_gene: TRBD2
abundance: .
v_gene: TRBV28
j_gene: TRBJ2-1
CDR3aa: CASSFLAGFGEQFF
CDR3nt: TGTGCCAGCAGTTTTTTAGCGGGATTCGGGGAGCAGTTCTTC

d_gene: .
abundance: .
v_gene: TRBV4-1
j_gene: TRBJ1-4
CDR3aa: CASSNRFPGEKLFF
CDR3nt: TGCGCCAGCAGCAACCGCTTCCCAGGCGAAAAACTGTTTTTT

d_gene: .
abundance: few
v_gene: TRBV6-5
j_gene: TRBJ1-2
CDR3aa: CASSYLGAYGYTF
CDR3nt: TGTGCCAGCAGTTACCTGGGGGCCTATGGCTACACCTTC

d_gene: .
abundance: .
v_gene: TRBV2
j_gene: TRBJ2-5
CDR3aa: CASMTPGVQGAQYF
CDR3nt: TGTGCCAGCATGACCCCGGGGGTGCAAGGGGCCCAGTACTTC

d_gene: .
abundance: .
v_gene: TRBV7-8
j_gene: TRBJ1-1
CDR3aa: CASSLWGGNTEAFF
CDR3nt: TGTGCCAGCAGCTTGTGGGGAGGTAACACTGAAGCTTTCTTT

d_gene: TRBD2
abundance: .
v_gene: TRBV5-8
j_gene: TRBJ2-3
CDR3aa: CASSFERLAIGIAQYF
CDR3nt: TGTGCCAGCAGCTTCGAGAGACTAGCCATTGGAATAGCGCAGTATTTT

d_gene: .
abundance: .
v_gene: TRBV28
j_gene: TRBJ1-1
CDR3aa: CASSLSGGREAFF
CDR3nt: TGTGCCAGCAGTTTAAGTGGGGGGAGGGAAGCTTTCTTT

d_gene: .
abundance: .
v_gene: TRBV4-2
j_gene: TRBJ1-5
CDR3aa: CASSQEGEAQHF
CDR3nt: TGTGCCAGCAGCCAGGAGGGAGAGGCCCAGCATTTT

d_gene: .
abundance: .
v_gene: TRBV9
j_gene: TRBJ2-5
CDR3aa: CASSPPGLETQYF
CDR3nt: TGTGCCAGCAGCCCCCCGGGGTTGGAGACCCAGTACTTC

d_gene: .
abundance: .
v_gene: TRBV2
j_gene: TRBJ2-1
CDR3aa: CASIRTEDYDNEQFF
CDR3nt: TGTGCCAGTATAAGGACAGAGGATTATGACAATGAGCAGTTCTTC

d_gene: .
abundance: .
v_gene: TRBV13
j_gene: TRBJ2-2
CDR3aa: CASVTGEHTGELFF
CDR3nt: TGTGCCAGCGTTACGGGGGAACACACCGGGGAGCTGTTTTTT

d_gene: TRBD1
abundance: .
v_gene: TRBV28
j_gene: TRBJ2-5
CDR3aa: CASSLLGTGDSRTQYF
CDR3nt: TGTGCCAGCAGTTTGCTTGGGACAGGGGATTCCCGGACCCAGTACTTC

d_gene: .
abundance: .
v_gene: TRBV28
j_gene: TRBJ2-1
CDR3aa: CASSLGGAANEQFF
CDR3nt: TGTGCCAGCAGTTTAGGAGGGGCGGCGAATGAGCAGTTCTTC

d_gene: .
abundance: .
v_gene: TRBV30
j_gene: TRBJ1-2
CDR3aa: CAWSVGFAGRRYGYTF
CDR3nt: TGTGCCTGGAGTGTAGGTTTTGCGGGACGTCGCTATGGCTACACCTTC

d_gene: .
abundance: .
v_gene: TRBV5-1
j_gene: TRBJ2-3
CDR3aa: CASSTDGSVSTDTQYF
CDR3nt: TGCGCCAGCAGCACGGATGGCAGCGTGAGCACAGATACGCAGTATTTT

d_gene: .
abundance: .
v_gene: TRBV19
j_gene: TRBJ1-2
CDR3aa: CASSGFVGAGLYGYTF
CDR3nt: TGTGCCAGTAGCGGATTCGTGGGAGCCGGGTTGTATGGCTACACCTTC

d_gene: .
abundance: .
v_gene: TRBV6-1
j_gene: TRBJ1-2
CDR3aa: CASTKGDKSYTF
CDR3nt: TGTGCCAGCACCAAAGGGGACAAATCCTACACCTTC

d_gene: .
abundance: .
v_gene: TRBV29-1
j_gene: TRBJ2-3
CDR3aa: CSVGAVLAITDTQYF
CDR3nt: TGCAGCGTTGGAGCTGTACTAGCTATCACAGATACGCAGTATTTT

d_gene: TRBD2
abundance: .
v_gene: TRBV30
j_gene: TRBJ2-3
CDR3aa: CAWGLAGGRWTDTQYF
CDR3nt: TGTGCCTGGGGACTAGCGGGAGGGCGGTGGACAGATACGCAGTATTTT

d_gene: .
abundance: once
v_gene: TRBV9
j_gene: TRBJ2-1
CDR3aa: CASSVYGQRIPSSYNEQFF
CDR3nt: TGTGCCAGCAGCGTTTACGGGCAGCGGATCCCGAGCTCCTACAATGAGCAGTTCTTC

d_gene: TRBD1
abundance: .
v_gene: TRBV2
j_gene: TRBJ2-7
CDR3aa: CASSPSGQGNEQYF
CDR3nt: TGTGCCAGCAGTCCCTCGGGACAGGGGAACGAGCAGTACTTC

d_gene: .
abundance: .
v_gene: TRBV2
j_gene: TRBJ2-2
CDR3aa: CASSLQGNTGELFF
CDR3nt: TGTGCCAGCAGTCTTCAGGGGAACACCGGGGAGCTGTTTTTT

d_gene: TRBD1
abundance: .
v_gene: TRBV6-5
j_gene: TRBJ2-7
CDR3aa: CASSAGTGSKQYF
CDR3nt: TGTGCCAGCAGCGCTGGGACAGGGAGTAAGCAGTACTTC

d_gene: TRBD2
abundance: .
v_gene: TRBV5-1
j_gene: TRBJ2-5
CDR3aa: CASSSPQRGLGYQGTQYF
CDR3nt: TGCGCCAGCAGCTCCCCTCAGCGGGGGCTGGGGTACCAAGGGACCCAGTACTTC

d_gene: .
abundance: .
v_gene: TRBV30
j_gene: TRBJ2-6
CDR3aa: CAWALLSGANVLTF
CDR3nt: TGTGCCTGGGCTCTCCTATCTGGGGCCAACGTCCTGACTTTC

d_gene: .
abundance: .
v_gene: TRBV18
j_gene: TRBJ1-4
CDR3aa: CASSPSQDEKLFF
CDR3nt: TGTGCCAGCTCACCGTCCCAGGATGAAAAACTGTTTTTT

d_gene: .
abundance: .
v_gene: TRBV6-4
j_gene: TRBJ2-1
CDR3aa: CASSIDLGPYNEQFF
CDR3nt: TGTGCCAGCAGCATAGACCTGGGCCCCTACAATGAGCAGTTCTTC

d_gene: .
abundance: .
v_gene: TRBV7-7
j_gene: TRBJ2-7
CDR3aa: CASSRDRTGGTTYEQYF
CDR3nt: TGTGCCAGCAGCCGTGACCGAACAGGTGGAACTACCTACGAGCAGTACTTC

d_gene: TRBD1
abundance: .
v_gene: TRBV7-9
j_gene: TRBJ1-6
CDR3aa: CASSSASGQGNSPLHF
CDR3nt: TGTGCCAGCAGCTCCGCAAGCGGACAGGGTAATTCACCCCTCCACTTT

d_gene: .
abundance: .
v_gene: TRBV5-5
j_gene: TRBJ1-5
CDR3aa: CASSPKGFSNQPQHF
CDR3nt: TGTGCCAGCAGCCCGAAGGGGTTTAGCAATCAGCCCCAGCATTTT

d_gene: .
abundance: .
v_gene: TRBV7-2
j_gene: TRBJ2-7
CDR3aa: CASSLDYTAYEQYF
CDR3nt: TGTGCCAGCAGCTTAGATTACACCGCCTACGAGCAGTACTTC

d_gene: .
abundance: .
v_gene: TRBV6-6
j_gene: TRBJ2-7
CDR3aa: CASSYHLEQGYEQYF
CDR3nt: TGTGCCAGCAGTTACCACCTCGAACAGGGCTACGAGCAGTACTTC

d_gene: TRBD2
abundance: .
v_gene: TRBV5-4
j_gene: TRBJ2-2
CDR3aa: CASSLVGTSSPGELFF
CDR3nt: TGTGCCAGCAGCTTGGTCGGGACTAGCTCCCCCGGGGAGCTGTTTTTT

d_gene: .
abundance: once
v_gene: TRBV28
j_gene: TRBJ1-1
CDR3aa: CASSLDTGTMNTEAFF
CDR3nt: TGTGCCAGCAGTTTAGATACAGGGACTATGAACACTGAAGCTTTCTTT

d_gene: .
abundance: .
v_gene: TRBV29-1
j_gene: TRBJ2-5
CDR3aa: CSVAFGSGSQETQYF
CDR3nt: TGCAGCGTTGCCTTCGGGTCGGGAAGTCAAGAGACCCAGTACTTC

d_gene: .
abundance: .
v_gene: TRBV5-5
j_gene: TRBJ2-5
CDR3aa: CASSLGGGSETQYF
CDR3nt: TGTGCCAGCAGCTTGGGAGGGGGTTCAGAGACCCAGTACTTC